The rows below give T cell receptor beta chains drawn from one sample of a study of cytomegalovirus exposure and HLA in healthy donors. The protocol was immunoSEQ multiplex PCR, while the TCRdb copy is restricted to in-frame clones and leaves out a portion. Here the sample table reports about 20,000 clones. Input material: PBMCs. The receptors were gathered from a man in his 60s in good health and CMV-seropositive. Each CDR3 is given with its conserved first and last residue. Each record gives: V gene, clone size, J gene, D gene, CDR3 DNA, CDR3 protein. D genes are given only for firm matches. Clone size appears in some rows only: once, few, many, or a class for an expanded clone.

TRBV11-3	-	TRBJ2-2	TRBD1	TGTGCCAGCACCGGGACAGGGGGCACCGGGGAGCTGTTTTTT	CASTGTGGTGELFF
TRBV10-3	-	TRBJ1-1	TRBD1	TGTGCCATCAGTGAGGGGACAGGGGGCCGGACTGAAGCTTTCTTT	CAISEGTGGRTEAFF
TRBV18	-	TRBJ1-4	-	TGTGCCAGCTCACCCGGACTGGATGAAAAACTGTTTTTT	CASSPGLDEKLFF
TRBV4-1	-	TRBJ2-6	TRBD1	TGCGCCAGCAGCCGGGGGACAGGGGCCAACTCTGGGGCCAACGTCCTGACTTTC	CASSRGTGANSGANVLTF
TRBV6-4	-	TRBJ1-5	-	TGTGCCAGCAGTGACTCTAGAAAGGCGGCCAATCAGCCCCAGCATTTT	CASSDSRKAANQPQHF
TRBV27	-	TRBJ2-7	TRBD2	TGTGCCAGCAGTCCCCGCCTGGTTACTAGCGGGATACAGTACTTC	CASSPRLVTSGIQYF
TRBV7-9	-	TRBJ2-5	TRBD1	TGTGCCAGCAGCCCGGGACAGGGGTTTCAAGAGACCCAGTACTTC	CASSPGQGFQETQYF
TRBV6-1	-	TRBJ1-2	TRBD1	TGTGCCAGCAGTGAGGCGGGACAGGGAATGGATGGCTACACCTTC	CASSEAGQGMDGYTF
TRBV19	-	TRBJ1-1	-	TGTGCCAGTAGTATCGGGAATGGGGGCGGCACTGAAGCTTTCTTT	CASSIGNGGGTEAFF
TRBV4-1	-	TRBJ2-2	TRBD2	TGCGCCAGCAGCCAAGAGGGACTAGCGGGAGGAACCGGGGAGCTGTTTTTT	CASSQEGLAGGTGELFF
TRBV19	-	TRBJ1-5	-	TGTGCCAGTAGATTCAGTCTCAATCAGCCCCAGCATTTT	CASRFSLNQPQHF
TRBV5-1	-	TRBJ2-7	TRBD1	TGCGCCAGCAGCCCGTCTGTGACAGGGGTTGACGAGCAGTACTTC	CASSPSVTGVDEQYF
TRBV11-2	medium-sized	TRBJ1-1	-	TGTGCCAGCAGCGTGGACAGTTATGAAGCTTTCTTT	CASSVDSYEAFF
TRBV19	-	TRBJ2-3	-	TGTGCCAGTAGTATTCGGCAGGGAATCACAGATACGCAGTATTTT	CASSIRQGITDTQYF
TRBV5-1	-	TRBJ2-3	-	TGCGCCAGCAGCTCGGGGGTCGGGGTTACAGATACGCAGTATTTT	CASSSGVGVTDTQYF
TRBV7-8	-	TRBJ1-1	-	TGTGCCAGCAGCTTAGTGGCAGGGTCCACTGAAGCTTTCTTT	CASSLVAGSTEAFF
TRBV19	-	TRBJ1-5	TRBD1	TGCCCTAAGGCAGGGGGCGAACAGCCCCAGCATTTT	CPKAGGEQPQHF
TRBV6-5	-	TRBJ1-4	TRBD1	TGTGCCAGCAGGCTAGACAGGGGGCAACTGTTTTTT	CASRLDRGQLFF
TRBV7-2	-	TRBJ1-1	TRBD1	TGTGCCAGCAGCCTGGGACAGGCGAGGAACACTGAAGCTTTCTTT	CASSLGQARNTEAFF
TRBV29-1	-	TRBJ1-4	-	TGCAGCGCTGGGGGCAGTGGGACGGGAGAAAAACTGTTTTTT	CSAGGSGTGEKLFF
TRBV5-6	-	TRBJ1-4	-	TGTGCCAGCAGCGCGGAGGGGGGGGCTAATGAAAAACTGTTTTTT	CASSAEGGANEKLFF
TRBV30	-	TRBJ2-7	TRBD2	TGTGCCTGGAGCCCCGGGACTAGCGGAAGAGGGCAAGGCTCCTACGAGCAGTACTTC	CAWSPGTSGRGQGSYEQYF
TRBV21-1	-	TRBJ2-1	-	TGTGCCAGCAGCAAAGATCCTAGCGGGAGGAATGAGCAGTTCTTC	CASSKDPSGRNEQFF
TRBV5-1	-	TRBJ1-1	-	TGCGCCAGCAGCTTGACTCTAGGGGCCACGAACACTGAAGCTTTCTTT	CASSLTLGATNTEAFF
TRBV6-5	-	TRBJ2-2	-	TGTGCCAGCTGGAGTGGGAACACCGGGGAGCTGTTTTTT	CASWSGNTGELFF
TRBV29-1	-	TRBJ2-4	-	TGCAGCACTTGGGCTGCCGAGAACATTCAGTACTTC	CSTWAAENIQYF
TRBV7-9	-	TRBJ2-1	-	TGTGCCAGCAGCAACCCGGTCGGGAGAATCAATGAGCAGTTCTTC	CASSNPVGRINEQFF
TRBV5-4	-	TRBJ2-2	-	TGTGCCAGCAGCTCTAGATTTGGGAACACCGGGGAGCTGTTTTTT	CASSSRFGNTGELFF
TRBV4-1	-	TRBJ2-7	TRBD2	TGCGCCAGCAGCCAGATACTAGCGGTCATGGGGGGGAAGCAGTACTTC	CASSQILAVMGGKQYF
TRBV7-2	-	TRBJ1-2	-	TGTGCCAGCAGCTTAGGGGGGCAGGGTGGCTATGGCTACACCTTC	CASSLGGQGGYGYTF
TRBV7-6	-	TRBJ2-6	-	TGTGCCAGCAGCGAACTAGGTGACTCATTCTCTGGGGCCAACGTCCTGACTTTC	CASSELGDSFSGANVLTF
TRBV18	-	TRBJ2-1	-	TGTGCCAGCTCACCCATGGCAGGGGCCGACAATGAGCAGTTCTTC	CASSPMAGADNEQFF
TRBV19	-	TRBJ2-3	-	TGTGCCAGTAGTTGGGGGGGCGCCGGAGATACGCAGTATTTT	CASSWGGAGDTQYF
TRBV7-8	-	TRBJ2-1	TRBD1	TGTGCCAGCAGCTCCCGGGACAGAGGTAATGAGCAGTTCTTC	CASSSRDRGNEQFF
TRBV5-1	-	TRBJ2-3	TRBD2	TGCGCCAGCAGCTCCGGACTAGCGGGAGGGGGAGATACGCAGTATTTT	CASSSGLAGGGDTQYF
TRBV5-4	-	TRBJ2-2	TRBD1	TGTGCCAGCAGCTCGACAGGGGGAAACACCGGGGAGCTGTTTTTT	CASSSTGGNTGELFF
TRBV11-2	-	TRBJ2-7	TRBD2	TGTGCCAGCAGCTTAGAAGGCGGGAGGGTAGTCGAGCAGTACTTC	CASSLEGGRVVEQYF
TRBV18	-	TRBJ1-2	-	TGTGCCAGCTCACCAGGGGGGAACTATGGCTACACCTTC	CASSPGGNYGYTF
TRBV7-9	-	TRBJ1-4	-	TGTGCCAGCAGCTTAGGCGGAGGAGAAAAACTGTTTTTT	CASSLGGGEKLFF
TRBV5-1	-	TRBJ2-7	TRBD2	TGCGCCAGCAGCCCACCGGGGACTAGCGGGGGCGAGCAGTACTTC	CASSPPGTSGGEQYF
TRBV6-6	-	TRBJ2-5	-	TGTGCCAGCAGTTACCCTTCAGGGGGGCAAGAGACCCAGTACTTC	CASSYPSGGQETQYF
TRBV25-1	-	TRBJ2-1	-	TGTGCCAGCAGGGGCGCGTCCTACAATGAGCAGTTCTTC	CASRGASYNEQFF
TRBV9	-	TRBJ1-1	-	TGTGCCAGCAGCGTAGGCAGTGGGGCTAACACTGAAGCTTTCTTT	CASSVGSGANTEAFF
TRBV15	-	TRBJ1-2	-	TGTGCCACCAGCAGAGATTCGGGGGGCCAACCAGGCTACACCTTC	CATSRDSGGQPGYTF
TRBV4-2	-	TRBJ2-7	TRBD1	TGTGCCAGCAGCCGGGGACAGGGGGTCTCCTACGAGCAGTACTTC	CASSRGQGVSYEQYF
TRBV6-6	-	TRBJ1-1	-	TGTGCCAGCACTCCTGGGGGGGGCGTCACTGAAGCTTTCTTT	CASTPGGGVTEAFF